This TCR beta chain was recorded in a study of long-term antiretroviral therapy in people with HIV. Samples were assayed with immunoSEQ v3.0 at survey level. TCRdb's table, derived via immunoSEQ multiplex PCR, lists solely in-frame clones and lacks some. The sample includes 10,000 to 14,000 clones, around 89% of them seen just once. Trimming left V 3 bases short and J 3 bases short, with 11 bases between. The CDR3 is made up of 14 amino acids. From germline, CDR1 is WSHSY and CDR2 SAAADI. This clone was seen only a few times. Sequencing used unsorted PBMCs, obtained 0.2 years before starting antiretroviral therapy. The TCR comes from a woman between 35 and 50 years old with HIV. The chain is built from TRBV10-2 and TRBJ2-5; D tentatively fits TRBD1 or TRBD2 (6 bases each). In DNA, the CDR3 is TGCGCCAGCAGTGATTACGGGGGCAAAGAGACCCAGTACTTC. This gives the protein CASSDYGGKETQYF.